The 23 T cell receptor beta chains in this list originate from one sample, sequenced in a study of shared clonotypes between healthy human individuals. Generated by immunoSEQ multiplex PCR, the TCRdb table keeps only in-frame clones and is missing some. The sample gives roughly 1,600,000 clones, less than 99% of which show up once; roughly 0.35% is in the top ten. Sequencing used naive CD4+ T cells sorted from blood. The subset was: CD45RA+ positively selected. These receptors all stem from a man under 40 in good health.

The chain couples TRBV15 to TRBJ2-5, with a possible D match to TRBD2 (5 bases). With 0 bases removed from V and 5 bases from J, the gap between germline ends came to 13 bases. The CDR3 spans 15 residues. Germline-derived CDR1 and CDR2 are LNHNV and YYDKDF (reference sequence). The CDR3 nucleotides read TGTGCCACCAGCAGAGATCGGGGAACCGGGGAGACCCAGTACTTC. It translates to CATSRDRGTGETQYF.

The chain is built from TRBV7-2 and TRBJ1-5; maybe TRBD1 (6 bases). The CDR3 spans 13 residues. Looked up from germline, CDR1 is SGHTA and CDR2 is FQGNSA. Deletions cut 9 bases from V and 3 bases from J, with 12 bases between. CDR3 nucleotides: TGTGCCAGTTCCGGACAGATCAATCAGCCCCAGCATTTT. Translation gives CASSGQINQPQHF.

The V and J genes are TRBV7-7 and TRBJ2-1; 10 bases fit TRBD2. The CDR3 consists of 14 residues. Germline CDR1 reads SSHAT; CDR2 reads FNYEAQ (reference sequence). The V and J ends lost 5 bases and 6 bases, in that order; junction bases with no gene match: 4. The CDR3 DNA is TGTGCCAGCAGCGCTAGCGGGAGCGCCAATGAGCAGTTCTTC. This encodes CASSASGSANEQFF.

This chain joins TRBV19 and TRBJ1-5, with D tentatively TRBD1 (5 bases). V was pared by 3 bases and J by 6 bases, with 9 bases between. Germline CDR1 and CDR2: LNHDA and SQIVND (reference sequence). CDR3 length: 13 amino acids. Here the CDR3 DNA reads TGTGCCAGTAGTATGGGGGTAATTCAGCCCCAGCATTTT. Protein sequence: CASSMGVIQPQHF. Full variable domain (remainder filled in from reference TRBV19 and TRBJ1-5): DGGITQSPKYLFRKEGQNVTLSCEQNLNHDAMYWYRQDPGQGLRLIYYSQIVNDFQKGDIAEGYSVSREKKESFPLTVTSAQKNPTAFYLCASSMGVIQPQHFGDGTRLSIL.

The chain couples TRBV5-1 to TRBJ2-1; TRBD2 matches 8 bases. V trimming: 4 bases; J trimming: 8 bases; junction bases outside the gene matches: 14. Looked up from germline, CDR1 is SGHRS and CDR2 is YFSETQ. The CDR3 has 16 amino acids. The CDR3 sequence is CASSTNRASGFYEQFF. CDR3 bases: TGCGCCAGCAGCACCAACAGGGCTAGCGGGTTCTATGAGCAGTTCTTC.

This clone has a single count. The chain carries TRBV14 and TRBJ2-3; 12 bases agree with TRBD2. This CDR3 region has 16 residues. The germline V gene has CDR1 SGHDN and CDR2 FVKESK. V lost 2 bases to trimming and J lost 1 base; unmatched junction nucleotides: 1. The DNA for the CDR3 is TGTGCCAGCAGCCAACTAGCGGGAGGGGGCACAGATACGCAGTATTTT. Protein product: CASSQLAGGGTDTQYF. Filled out from reference TRBV14 and TRBJ2-3, the complete variable domain reads EAGVTQFPSHSVIEKGQTVTLRCDPISGHDNLYWYRRVMGKEIKFLLHFVKESKQDESGMPNNRFLAERTGGTYSTLKVQPAELEDSGVYFCASSQLAGGGTDTQYFGPGTRLTVL.

The chain combines TRBV5-1 with TRBJ2-3; tentatively, D is TRBD2 (6 bases). Per germline, CDR1 SGHRS and CDR2 YFSETQ. This CDR3 is 14 amino acids long. V was cut by 4 bases and J by 5 bases, with 14 bases left in between. The CDR3 loop reads CASSGGTLGDTQYF. In DNA, the CDR3 is TGCGCCAGCAGCGGAGGGACTCTGGGAGATACGCAGTATTTT.

CDR3 sequence (DNA): TGCGCCAGCAGCCTCTCCTCCCCGGGCTCCTACAATGAGCAGTTCTTC. Protein: CASSLSSPGSYNEQFF. This chain links TRBV5-1 with TRBJ2-1; no reliable D call. CDR3 size: 16 residues. CDR1 is SGHRS and CDR2 is YFSETQ in the germline V gene. V lost 4 bases to trimming and J lost 0 bases, with 14 bases between them.

This chain's CDR3 is CASSPNRARSSYEQYF. CDR3 bases: TGTGCCAGCAGCCCAAATCGGGCCAGAAGCTCCTACGAGCAGTACTTC. V is TRBV7-2 and J is TRBJ2-7; D not resolved. Germline values: CDR1 SGHTA, CDR2 FQGNSA. The CDR3 runs 16 residues. The ends were cut back, 5 bases at V and 0 bases at J, with 17 bases in the middle.

On this clone: Other nucleotide sequences in the sample specify the same CDR3. The chain employs TRBV29-1 and TRBJ2-5, with unresolved D. Deletions cut 4 bases from V and 1 base from J, with 7 bases between. The length of the CDR3 is 12 residues. From germline, CDR1 is SQVTM and CDR2 ANQGSEA. The CDR3 loop is CSVVGVQETQYF. CDR3 in DNA: TGCAGCGTTGTCGGCGTCCAAGAGACCCAGTACTTC.

This rearrangement joins TRBV11-2 to TRBJ2-3; 9 bases map to TRBD1. Germline V gene data show CDR1 as SGHAT and CDR2 as FQNNGV. The CDR3 loop spans 15 amino acids. V dropped 5 bases and J dropped 9; count of bases not matched to a gene: 12. Here the CDR3 DNA reads TGTGCCAGCAGCACAGTCCGGGACAGGGCGGGCACGCAGTATTTT. This gives the protein CASSTVRDRAGTQYF.

This rearrangement joins TRBV7-3 to TRBJ2-7, with D perhaps TRBD1 (6 bases). Germline CDR1 is SGHTA and CDR2 is FQGTGA. Deletions cut 5 bases from V and 5 bases from J, with 22 bases between. The CDR3 runs 16 residues. This chain's CDR3 is CASSRFTGQRVHEQYF. CDR3 sequence (DNA): TGTGCCAGCAGCCGCTTTACAGGACAGCGTGTCCACGAGCAGTACTTC.

Comments on this clone: Other DNA sequences in this sample translate to the same CDR3. The V call is TRBV28, the J call TRBJ2-5; a possible D gene is TRBD2 (7 bases). Germline CDR1 and CDR2: MDHEN and SYDVKM. The CDR3 spans 14 residues. The V gene lost 3 bases and the J gene lost 4 bases, with 12 bases spanning the gap. The CDR3 sequence is CASSLWGGGETQYF. Written as DNA, the CDR3 is TGTGCCAGCAGTTTGTGGGGAGGGGGAGAGACCCAGTACTTC.

A word on this clone: In the same sample, other DNA sequences code for this CDR3. CDR3 nucleotide sequence: TGTGCCAGCAGGGGGACGGCGAACACTGAAGCTTTCTTT. Amino acid sequence: CASRGTANTEAFF. V is TRBV28 and J is TRBJ1-1; tentative D call: TRBD1 (5 bases). Germline V lookup: CDR1 MDHEN, CDR2 SYDVKM. The CDR3 has 13 amino acids. The ends were cut back, 6 bases at V and 1 base at J, with 9 bases in the middle.

A word on this clone: Other nucleotide sequences from this sample produce the same CDR3. The chain uses TRBV5-1 and TRBJ1-1; a possible D gene is TRBD1 (6 bases). The germline gives CDR1 SGHRS, CDR2 YFSETQ. V shed 0 bases and J shed 0 bases, with 9 bases lying between them. The CDR3 loop spans 15 amino acids. The CDR3 region is CASSLASGVNTEAFF. CDR3 DNA sequence: TGCGCCAGCAGCTTGGCGTCAGGGGTGAACACTGAAGCTTTCTTT. The full variable domain, completed using reference TRBV5-1 and TRBJ1-1, is KAGVTQTPRYLIKTRGQQVTLSCSPISGHRSVSWYQQTPGQGLQFLFEYFSETQRNKGNFPGRFSGRQFSNSRSEMNVSTLELGDSALYLCASSLASGVNTEAFFGQGTRLTVV.

The chain has TRBV5-5 and TRBJ2-5; D unclear. CDR1 SGHKS and CDR2 YYEKEE come from the germline V gene (reference sequence). With 2 bases removed from V and 0 bases from J, the gap between germline ends came to 14 bases. The CDR3 covers 16 residues. CDR3 bases: TGTGCCAGCAGCTTCAATCAGCCCTCGTACCAAGAGACCCAGTACTTC. Protein: CASSFNQPSYQETQYF.

V is TRBV18 and J is TRBJ2-5; D is undetermined. CDR1 is KGHSH and CDR2 is LQKENI in the germline V gene. The CDR3 is 14 residues long. Trimming removed 2 bases at V and 2 bases at J, with 9 bases between. The CDR3 DNA follows: TGTGCCAGCTCACCAACGACGGCACAAGAGACCCAGTACTTC. Residues: CASSPTTAQETQYF.

J is TRBJ1-2 and V is TRBV10-1, with TRBD1 matching over 8 bases. The germline gives CDR1 WNHNN, CDR2 SYGVQD (reference sequence). This CDR3 comprises 15 residues. The trim removed 4 bases at V and 4 bases at J, leaving 8 bases unmatched. The CDR3 region is CASSGRQGASYGYTF. The CDR3 nucleotides read TGCGCCAGCAGTGGGAGGCAGGGGGCAAGCTATGGCTACACCTTC.

This rearrangement joins TRBV5-6 to TRBJ2-1; 7 bases align to TRBD2. Germline CDR1 is SGHDT and CDR2 is YYEEEE. This CDR3 has 16 amino acids. Losses at the gene ends were 4 bases for V and 2 bases for J; bases not matched to a gene: 9. CDR3 amino acids: CASSRKAGVTYNEQFF. DNA of the CDR3: TGTGCCAGCAGCCGAAAGGCGGGGGTCACCTACAATGAGCAGTTCTTC. Complete variable domain (other parts from reference TRBV5-6 and TRBJ2-1): DAGVTQSPTHLIKTRGQQVTLRCSPKSGHDTVSWYQQALGQGPQFIFQYYEEEERQRGNFPDRFSGHQFPNYSSELNVNALLLGDSALYLCASSRKAGVTYNEQFFGPGTRLTVL.

This chain links TRBV29-1 with TRBJ1-2, with D perhaps matching TRBD1 (6 bases). CDR1 is SQVTM and CDR2 is ANQGSEA in the germline V gene. CDR3 length: 13 amino acids. V lost 1 base, J lost 3 bases, and 9 bases lay in between. For the CDR3, the DNA is TGCAGCGTTGAAGTAACAGGGCACTATGGCTACACCTTC. It specifies CSVEVTGHYGYTF. Complete variable domain (other parts from reference TRBV29-1 and TRBJ1-2): SAVISQKPSRDICQRGTSLTIQCQVDSQVTMMFWYRQQPGQSLTLIATANQGSEATYESGFVIDKFPISRPNLTFSTLTVSNMSPEDSSIYLCSVEVTGHYGYTFGSGTRLTVV.

V gene TRBV5-1 combines with J gene TRBJ2-3; TRBD1 agrees at 7 bases. The V and J ends lost 5 bases and 1 base, in that order; junction bases with no gene match: 7. The CDR3 is 15 amino acids. The germline V gene encodes CDR1 SGHRS and CDR2 YFSETQ. CDR3 DNA sequence: TGCGCCAGCAGGACCCGCCAGGGGGGCACAGATACGCAGTATTTT. Encoded protein: CASRTRQGGTDTQYF.

The V call is TRBV14, the J call TRBJ2-5; D gene ambiguous. The CDR3 runs to 14 residues. V lost 1 base to trimming and J lost 4 bases, with 10 bases between them. CDR1 is SGHDN and CDR2 is FVKESK in the germline V gene. CDR3: CASSQVGVVETQYF. CDR3 bases: TGTGCCAGCAGCCAAGTAGGAGTGGTAGAGACCCAGTACTTC.

The chain is built from TRBV30 and TRBJ1-3; D unresolved. V lost 0 bases, J lost 0 bases, and 12 bases lay in between. Looked up from germline, CDR1 is GTSNPN and CDR2 is SVGIG (reference sequence). The CDR3 is 16 residues long. The CDR3 loop is CAWSVSGGSSGNTIYF. Written as DNA, the CDR3 is TGTGCCTGGAGTGTTTCGGGTGGGAGCTCTGGAAACACCATATATTTT.